These 31 T cell receptor beta chains share one sample of origin, sequenced in a study of blood T cell repertoires in COVID-19. The method was immunoSEQ multiplex PCR; TCRdb's version includes in-frame clones alone and lacks a portion of them. The sample carries about 140,000 clones, about 83% recorded once. The sequenced material came from peripheral blood. All receptors derive from a woman in her forties or fifties with active or convalescent COVID-19.

V is TRBV30 and J is TRBJ1-1; D is perhaps TRBD1 (5 bases). Germline V gene data show CDR1 as GTSNPN and CDR2 as SVGIG (reference sequence). V was trimmed by 4 bases and J by 0 bases, leaving 9 bases between them. CDR3 length: 13 residues. The CDR3 DNA reads as TGTGCCTGGAAAATGACAGTGAACACTGAAGCTTTCTTT. Protein product: CAWKMTVNTEAFF.

The rearrangement links TRBV15 to TRBJ2-1, with 11 nucleotides matching TRBD2. CDR1 is LNHNV, CDR2 YYDKDF, per germline (reference sequence). The CDR3 length is 16 residues. The V segment lost 1 base and the J segment 4 bases; nucleotides outside the gene matches: 3. For the CDR3, the DNA is TGTGCCACCAGCAGAGCTAGCGGGGGGCTGTACAATGAGCAGTTCTTC. This codes for CATSRASGGLYNEQFF.

The chain recombines TRBV24-1 with TRBJ2-1; D gene ambiguous. The CDR3 contains 14 residues. Between the trimmed V and J ends, which lost 4 bases and 5 bases, there was a span of 11 bases. CDR1 is KGHDR and CDR2 is SFDVKD in the germline V gene. The CDR3 region has the DNA TGTGCCACCAGTGAGGTCAACTCTAACAATGAGCAGTTCTTC. Protein: CATSEVNSNNEQFF.

The rearrangement joins TRBV18 to TRBJ1-5; TRBD1 agrees at 10 bases. The V gene's germline CDR1 is KGHSH and CDR2 LQKENI. V lost 4 bases and J lost 2; bases outside the gene matches: 2. The CDR3 covers 15 residues. The CDR3 loop is CASSLGTGGNQPQHF. The CDR3 coding sequence is TGTGCCAGCTCACTAGGGACAGGGGGCAATCAGCCCCAGCATTTT.

In the case of this clone: The sample contains more than one DNA sequence encoding this CDR3. The V gene is TRBV6-2 or TRBV6-3, the J gene TRBJ2-1; tentative D call: TRBD2 (5 bases). This CDR3 has 13 residues. CDR1 and CDR2 (germline): MNHEY, SVGEGT. Trimming shortened V by 2 bases and J by 5 bases, and 7 bases separated the two germline ends. The CDR3 spells CASSYLADNEQFF. CDR3 DNA: TGTGCCAGCAGTTACCTAGCAGACAATGAGCAGTTCTTC.

The CDR3 region has the DNA TGCGCCAGCAGCCGCGAGGATTTAGTTCAAGAGACCCAGTACTTC. The encoded protein is CASSREDLVQETQYF. The rearrangement links TRBV4-3 to TRBJ2-5; no reliable D call. V lost 4 bases and J lost 2, with 14 bases in between. There are 15 residues in the CDR3. Looked up from germline, CDR1 is LGHNA and CDR2 is YSLEER.

The chain combines TRBV27 with TRBJ1-6; D gene unclear. The ends were cut back, 3 bases at V and 8 bases at J, with 17 bases in the middle. CDR3 length equals 16 residues. The germline V gene has CDR1 MNHEY and CDR2 SMNVEV (reference sequence). CDR3 amino acids: CASSFFSSVSDSPLHF. The DNA for the CDR3 is TGTGCCAGCAGTTTTTTTTCTAGTGTTTCCGATTCACCCCTCCACTTT.

The genes are TRBV5-8 and TRBJ2-1; D may be TRBD2 (5 bases). The V gene's germline CDR1 is SGHTS and CDR2 YDEGEE. The CDR3 extends over 15 amino acids. V lost 2 bases and J lost 0, with 9 bases in between. This chain's CDR3 is CASSLTGSSYNEQFF. Here the CDR3 DNA reads TGTGCCAGCAGCTTAACGGGGAGCTCCTACAATGAGCAGTTCTTC.

The CDR3 bases are TGTGCCAGCAGCTTAGAATCGGGGGGGAAAAACATTCAGTACTTC. Its translation: CASSLESGGKNIQYF. The chain uses TRBV7-2 and TRBJ2-4; 8 bases fit TRBD2. Trimming took 1 base from V and 4 from J; bases not matched to a gene: 3. The length of the CDR3 is 15 residues. From germline, CDR1 is SGHTA and CDR2 FQGNSA.

The chain combines TRBV2 with TRBJ2-5; 7 bases fit TRBD1. Germline V gives CDR1 SNHLY, CDR2 FYNNEI. The J segment lost 5 bases and the V segment lost 2 bases, leaving 11 bases of the junction unmatched. This CDR3 is built from 16 residues. The DNA for the CDR3 is TGTGCCAGCAGTGAATACGGGACAGTGAGGACTGAGACCCAGTACTTC. Its protein product is CASSEYGTVRTETQYF.

This rearrangement joins TRBV5-6 to TRBJ2-7; TRBD1 agrees at 10 bases. CDR1 SGHDT and CDR2 YYEEEE come from the germline V gene. After removal of 5 bases from V and 2 bases from J, the junction contained 1 base not matched to a gene. CDR3 length: 13 amino acids. The CDR3 DNA reads TGTGCCAGCAGGACAGGGGGCACCTACGAGCAGTACTTC. Amino acids: CASRTGGTYEQYF.

The CDR3 is CASSFDTYYEQYF. The CDR3 DNA reads as TGTGCCAGCAGTTTCGACACCTACTACGAGCAGTACTTC. This rearrangement joins TRBV12-3 or TRBV12-4 to TRBJ2-7; D is unresolved. Trimming took 3 bases from V and 3 from J, leaving 9 bases between them. There are 13 residues in the CDR3.

This clone was seen only a few times. The V call is TRBV18, the J call TRBJ2-7; TRBD2 matches 14 bases. The germline V gene encodes CDR1 KGHSH and CDR2 LQKENI. V shed 0 bases, J shed 5 bases, and the junction held 6 bases outside the gene matches. The CDR3 spans 17 residues. The DNA for the CDR3 is TGTGCCAGCTCACCACCGGGACTAGCGGGAGTGAGCGACGAGCAGTACTTC. It is translated as CASSPPGLAGVSDEQYF.

This clone appeared once. The CDR3: CASSSVGLAGVGGELFF. DNA of the CDR3: TGTGCCAGCAGCTCCGTGGGACTAGCGGGAGTTGGCGGGGAGCTGTTTTTT. The chain combines TRBV7-2 with TRBJ2-2, with 14 bases lining up with TRBD2. CDR1 is SGHTA, CDR2 FQGNSA, per germline. The trim removed 4 bases at V and 7 bases at J, leaving 8 bases unmatched. The CDR3 runs to 17 residues.

This chain links TRBV18 with TRBJ1-2; D is ambiguous. V was trimmed by 1 base and J by 7 bases, leaving 13 bases between them. The CDR3 extends over 14 amino acids. The germline V gene encodes CDR1 KGHSH and CDR2 LQKENI. The chain's CDR3 is CASSPLTEKVGYTF. CDR3 bases: TGTGCCAGCTCACCACTGACTGAAAAGGTTGGCTACACCTTC. The variable domain in full, with the rest retrieved from reference TRBV18 and TRBJ1-2, is NAGVMQNPRHLVRRRGQEARLRCSPMKGHSHVYWYRQLPEEGLKFMVYLQKENIIDESGMPKERFSAEFPKEGPSILRIQQVVRGDSAAYFCASSPLTEKVGYTFGSGTRLTVV.

The chain carries TRBV5-4 and TRBJ1-2; D uncertain. This CDR3 has 15 residues. The V gene lost 3 bases and the J gene lost 4 bases, with 16 bases spanning the gap. Germline V gene lookup returns CDR1 SGHNT and CDR2 YYREEE (reference sequence). The CDR3 nucleotides read TGTGCCAGCAGCTCCAAAACCGGGAGAGGCTATGGCTACACCTTC. The encoded protein is CASSSKTGRGYGYTF.

The chain is built from TRBV15 and TRBJ1-1; D remains ambiguous. Germline V CDR1 and CDR2: LNHNV, YYDKDF (reference sequence). The CDR3 is 12 amino acids. The ends were cut back, 0 bases at V and 7 bases at J, with 6 bases in the middle. Here the CDR3 reads CATSRDRFEAFF. DNA of the CDR3: TGTGCCACCAGCAGAGATCGGTTTGAAGCTTTCTTT.

This clone has only one observation. The J gene is TRBJ2-7, the V gene TRBV5-4, with 9 bases lining up with TRBD2. The CDR3 has 16 residues. From germline, CDR1 is SGHNT and CDR2 YYREEE (reference sequence). V lost 1 base and J lost 5; bases outside the gene matches: 10. CDR3 DNA: TGTGCCAGCAGCTTGATGATTAGCGGGAGTGCCAACGAGCAGTACTTC. Translating it yields CASSLMISGSANEQYF.

The V call is TRBV7-6, the J call TRBJ1-3; 9 positions agree with TRBD1. The CDR3 extends over 15 amino acids. Germline V gives CDR1 SGHVS, CDR2 FNYEAQ. V lost 4 bases to trimming and J lost 3 bases; unmatched junction nucleotides: 4. The CDR3 region has the DNA TGTGCCAGCAGCTCCCCGACAGGGGGTGGAAACACCATATATTTT. Translated, it gives CASSSPTGGGNTIYF.

The chain uses TRBV19 and TRBJ1-3; no reliable D call. CDR1 and CDR2 (germline): LNHDA, SQIVND (reference sequence). Trimming took off 5 bases at V and 0 bases at J, with 20 bases between the two ends. The CDR3 has 18 amino acids. As DNA, the CDR3 is TGTGCCAGTAGTGGTCGGGATATTAACCGAGTCTCTGGAAACACCATATATTTT. Its protein is CASSGRDINRVSGNTIYF.

This clone appeared once. As DNA, the CDR3 is TGTGCCAGCTCACTAAACAGGGGGCCGGACACCGGGGAGCTGTTTTTT. This encodes CASSLNRGPDTGELFF. V usage is TRBV18 and J usage is TRBJ2-2; 9 positions agree with TRBD1. The CDR3 extends over 16 amino acids. V lost 4 bases and J lost 3; bases outside the gene matches: 6. The germline V gene has CDR1 KGHSH and CDR2 LQKENI. Full variable domain (rest looked up from reference TRBV18 and TRBJ2-2): NAGVMQNPRHLVRRRGQEARLRCSPMKGHSHVYWYRQLPEEGLKFMVYLQKENIIDESGMPKERFSAEFPKEGPSILRIQQVVRGDSAAYFCASSLNRGPDTGELFFGEGSRLTVL.

The chain joins TRBV27 to TRBJ2-1, with TRBD1 as a possible D gene (5 bases). V lost 5 bases and J 0 bases, leaving 17 bases between the germline ends. CDR3 length: 17 residues. Germline V gives CDR1 MNHEY, CDR2 SMNVEV (reference sequence). The DNA of the CDR3 is TGTGCCAGCAGTGACCTCCGACAGAGGAGCTCCTACAATGAGCAGTTCTTC. It yields the protein CASSDLRQRSSYNEQFF.

V usage is TRBV30 and J usage is TRBJ2-7, with D perhaps matching TRBD1 (6 bases). V gave up 1 base and J gave up 3 bases, with 16 bases separating them. Looked up from germline, CDR1 is GTSNPN and CDR2 is SVGIG (reference sequence). The CDR3 runs 15 residues. The CDR3 DNA reads TGTGCCTGGAGTGATGGAAGCCGGGACAACTACGAGCAGTACTTC. Protein: CAWSDGSRDNYEQYF.

Regarding this clone: Other DNA sequences in the same sample also yield this CDR3. The chain joins TRBV28 to TRBJ1-2; 8 bases agree with TRBD1. The CDR3 consists of 13 residues. V lost 3 bases and J lost 4; bases outside the gene matches: 1. Germline V gives CDR1 MDHEN, CDR2 SYDVKM. The CDR3 DNA is TGTGCCAGCAGTTTTCAGGGGGCCTATGGCTACACCTTC. Translation: CASSFQGAYGYTF.

This clone was picked up one time. J is TRBJ2-7 and V is TRBV2; 11 nucleotides match TRBD2. From germline, CDR1 is SNHLY and CDR2 FYNNEI. With V trimmed by 9 bases and J by 6 bases, 7 bases remained unmatched. The CDR3 contains 13 residues. CDR3 coding DNA: TGTGCCAGTACTAGCGGGAGAAGCCGCGAGCAGTACTTC. Its translation: CASTSGRSREQYF.

The chain carries TRBV11-2 and TRBJ1-2, with 7 bases matching TRBD1. The CDR3 contains 18 residues. Germline trimming cut 5 bases from V and 2 bases from J; bases unmatched to any gene: 17. Germline CDR1 reads SGHAT; CDR2 reads FQNNGV. Written as DNA, the CDR3 is TGTGCCAGCAGCACCCTAAGGCACCAGGACAGGACAAACTATGGCTACACCTTC. Translated: CASSTLRHQDRTNYGYTF.

A note on this clone: At one end, the junction sequence differs from germline, possibly due to a read error. The chain recombines TRBV6-5 with TRBJ1-2; 8 nucleotides match TRBD1. The CDR3 has 15 amino acids. Germline assignment: CDR1 MNHEY and CDR2 SVGAGI. In DNA form, the CDR3 reads TGTGCCAGCAGCTACCTGGACAGGGAGAACTATGGCCACACCTTC. Encoded protein: CASSYLDRENYGHTF.

This clone turned up a few times. This rearrangement joins TRBV6-1 to TRBJ1-1; possibly TRBD1 for D (6 bases). Germline V gene sequence: CDR1 MNHNS, CDR2 SASEGT. The CDR3 has 13 residues. V was clipped by 3 bases and J by 7 bases, with 12 bases between them. DNA for the CDR3: TGTGCCAGCAGTGAGAACGGCAGGGGTGAAGCTTTCTTT. This encodes CASSENGRGEAFF.

This clone occurred once. The chain employs TRBV29-1 and TRBJ1-2; 8 bases map to TRBD1. This CDR3 comprises 13 residues. With V trimmed by 6 bases and J by 2 bases, 5 bases remained unmatched. Germline assignment: CDR1 SQVTM and CDR2 ANQGSEA. DNA for the CDR3: TGCAGCGTCTCACAGGGGGGAAACTATGGCTACACCTTC. Translating gives CSVSQGGNYGYTF.

The chain recombines TRBV9 with TRBJ2-1; TRBD1 might be the D (6 bases). Germline assignment: CDR1 SGDLS and CDR2 YYNGEE. Trimming left V 2 bases short and J 6 bases short, with 9 bases between. The CDR3 extends over 13 amino acids. Here the CDR3 reads CASSVTGINEQFF. The CDR3 DNA sequence: TGTGCCAGCAGCGTTACAGGGATCAATGAGCAGTTCTTC. Combining the CDR3 with reference TRBV9 and TRBJ2-1 gives the whole variable domain DSGVTQTPKHLITATGQRVTLRCSPRSGDLSVYWYQQSLDQGLQFLIQYYNGEERAKGNILERFSAQQFPDLHSELNLSSLELGDSALYFCASSVTGINEQFFGPGTRLTVL.

The V and J genes are TRBV6-2 or TRBV6-3 and TRBJ2-6; 11 bases agree with TRBD1. The V and J ends lost 0 bases and 0 bases, in that order; junction bases with no gene match: 1. Germline V gene sequence: CDR1 MNHEY, CDR2 SVGEGT. CDR3 size: 18 residues. The CDR3 here is CASSYSGQGASGANVLTF. CDR3 DNA sequence: TGTGCCAGCAGTTACTCTGGACAGGGGGCCTCTGGGGCCAACGTCCTGACTTTC.